Following are 16 T cell receptor beta chains from one sample sequenced in a study of Graves' ophthalmopathy and Graves' hyperthyroidism. Amplification of TCR beta CDR3 regions used RNA transcripts. First-round RT-PCR relied on HTBI primers, and a second-round multiplex PCR came next. TCRdb called the multiplex PCR reads again in MiXCR, with one record for every CDR3 protein. The sample yields 350,000 or so distinct CDR3 sequences, about a sixth seen once. The sequencing sample was made of peripheral blood. The source of these receptors is an adult man with Graves' ophthalmopathy.

V and J are TRBV13 and TRBJ2-5; 7 nucleotides match TRBD2. The CDR3 runs to 14 residues. The germline gives CDR1 PRHDT, CDR2 FYEKMQ (reference sequence). V lost 3 bases and J lost 5; bases outside the gene matches: 6. The CDR3 region is CASSFAGVNETQYF. The CDR3 DNA is TGTGCCAGCAGCTTCGCGGGGGTTAACGAGACCCAGTACTTC. The whole variable domain, remainder taken from reference TRBV13 and TRBJ2-5, is AAGVIQSPRHLIKEKRETATLKCYPIPRHDTVYWYQQGPGQDPQFLISFYEKMQSDKGSIPDRFSAQQFSDYHSELNMSSLELGDSALYFCASSFAGVNETQYFGPGTRLLVL.

This clonotype was seen at least ten times. V usage is TRBV6-1 and J usage is TRBJ2-5, with D possibly matching TRBD2 (6 bases). The germline V and J ends were trimmed by 5 bases and 3 bases, with 10 bases remaining between them. The CDR3 length is 13 residues. Germline CDR1 and CDR2: MNHNS and SASEGT. CDR3 amino acids: CASSTRREETQYF. Written as DNA, the CDR3 is TGTGCCAGCAGTACCAGGAGGGAAGAGACCCAGTACTTC.

In its sample, this clonotype was seen many times. CDR3: CASSTRRGVTEAFF. CDR3 in DNA: TGTGCCAGCAGTACTCGACGGGGCGTCACTGAAGCTTTCTTT. The V gene is TRBV27, the J gene TRBJ1-1; possibly TRBD1 for D (5 bases). Trimming took off 5 bases at V and 4 bases at J, with 14 bases between the two ends. Germline V CDR1 and CDR2: MNHEY, SMNVEV (reference sequence). The CDR3 runs to 14 residues.

This clonotype was seen ten or more times. The chain employs TRBV6-5 and TRBJ2-7; the D is unclear. This CDR3 spans 14 amino acids. Germline V gives CDR1 MNHEY, CDR2 SVGAGI. Trimming left V 0 bases short and J 4 bases short, with 10 bases between. CDR3 loop: CASSYSQLQYEQYF. CDR3 coding DNA: TGTGCCAGCAGTTACTCACAACTACAGTACGAGCAGTACTTC.

This clonotype was counted ten times or more. The J gene is TRBJ1-2, the V gene TRBV28, with TRBD1 as a possible D gene (5 bases). V was trimmed by 7 bases and J by 4 bases, leaving 16 bases between them. Germline values: CDR1 MDHEN, CDR2 SYDVKM. CDR3 size: 14 residues. CDR3 DNA sequence: TGTGCCAGCACCCCCGGGGGGAGTAGCTATGGCTACACCTTC. Residues: CASTPGGSSYGYTF.

This clonotype was detected ten times or more. The rearrangement uses TRBV7-3 and TRBJ1-1; 7 nucleotides line up with TRBD1. The V gene end was trimmed by 5 bases and the J gene end by 4 bases; junction bases not matched to a gene: 7. CDR1 and CDR2 (germline): SGHTA, FQGTGA. The CDR3 totals 14 residues. CDR3 loop: CASSLQGTGTEAFF. The CDR3 region has the DNA TGTGCCAGCAGCCTACAGGGGACGGGCACTGAAGCTTTCTTT.

Worth noting for this clonotype: This may be a read error: a much more frequent sequence differs by one nucleotide. The chain employs TRBV28 and TRBJ2-7; D gene unclear. Trimming pared 7 bases from V and 7 bases from J, leaving 14 bases between. From germline, CDR1 is MDHEN and CDR2 SYDVKM. This CDR3 has 12 amino acids. The CDR3 reads CASTRTLREQYF. CDR3 in DNA: TGTGCCAGCACTCGCACTCTGAGGGAGCAGTACTTC.

This clonotype was counted many times. The CDR3 sequence: CASRAQPSFGTEAFF. CDR3 nucleotide sequence: TGTGCCAGCAGGGCTCAGCCTAGTTTTGGAACTGAAGCTTTCTTT. The rearrangement links TRBV25-1 to TRBJ1-1, with unresolved D. The germline V gene encodes CDR1 MGHDK and CDR2 SYGVNS. V lost 6 bases and J 5 bases, leaving 19 bases between the germline ends. This CDR3 has 15 amino acids.

V and J are TRBV19 and TRBJ1-1; D possibly corresponds to TRBD1 (5 bases). This CDR3 is built from 14 residues. The V gene lost 5 bases and the J gene lost 5 bases, with 15 bases spanning the gap. Germline CDR1 is LNHDA and CDR2 is SQIVND (reference sequence). DNA of the CDR3: TGTGCCAGTAGTCCAGGGCGCTTGGGGACTGAAGCTTTCTTT. Amino acids: CASSPGRLGTEAFF.

This clonotype came up many times. DNA for the CDR3: TGTGCCAGCAGCTTAGATATGGCAGCCACCGGGGAGCTGTTTTTT. It specifies CASSLDMAATGELFF. The chain carries TRBV11-2 and TRBJ2-2; no firm D call. V was cut by 0 bases and J by 4 bases, with 9 bases left in between. This CDR3 has 15 amino acids. Germline CDR1 is SGHAT and CDR2 is FQNNGV.

This clonotype was observed at least ten times. The CDR3: CSVVFVGSNQPQHF. Written as DNA, the CDR3 is TGCAGCGTTGTCTTCGTCGGGAGCAATCAGCCCCAGCATTTT. The chain carries TRBV29-1 and TRBJ1-5; D remains ambiguous. Germline V gives CDR1 SQVTM, CDR2 ANQGSEA. V was clipped by 4 bases and J by 1 base, with 11 bases between them. CDR3 size: 14 residues. The entire variable domain, with the rest obtained from reference TRBV29-1 and TRBJ1-5, is as follows: SAVISQKPSRDICQRGTSLTIQCQVDSQVTMMFWYRQQPGQSLTLIATANQGSEATYESGFVIDKFPISRPNLTFSTLTVSNMSPEDSSIYLCSVVFVGSNQPQHFGDGTRLSIL.

The sample holds many counts of this clonotype. This sequence joins TRBV12-3 or TRBV12-4 and TRBJ2-5; the D call may be TRBD1 or TRBD2 (5 bases each). This CDR3 contains 13 residues. Trimming cost V 5 bases and J 0 bases, with 7 bases left between them. CDR3 residues: CASSMGHQETQYF. The CDR3 DNA sequence: TGTGCCAGCAGTATGGGACACCAAGAGACCCAGTACTTC.

This clonotype appeared many times. The genes are TRBV27 and TRBJ1-2; the match to TRBD1 covers 8 bases. Germline assignment: CDR1 MNHEY and CDR2 SMNVEV (reference sequence). V was pared by 5 bases and J by 7 bases, with 6 bases of the junction left unmatched. The CDR3 spans 13 residues. The CDR3, as DNA: TGTGCCAGCAGTAAACAGGGACAGGTTGGCTACACCTTC. Its protein is CASSKQGQVGYTF.

This clonotype was seen ten or more times. This chain connects TRBV19 to TRBJ1-1; no clear D gene. Trimming took 3 bases from V and 3 from J, leaving 11 bases between them. The germline CDR1 and CDR2 sequences are LNHDA and SQIVND (reference sequence). The CDR3 has 14 amino acids. The CDR3 sequence is CASSIGERDTEAFF. CDR3 DNA: TGTGCCAGTAGTATTGGGGAGAGGGACACTGAAGCTTTCTTT. The full variable domain, with the rest looked up from reference TRBV19 and TRBJ1-1, is DGGITQSPKYLFRKEGQNVTLSCEQNLNHDAMYWYRQDPGQGLRLIYYSQIVNDFQKGDIAEGYSVSREKKESFPLTVTSAQKNPTAFYLCASSIGERDTEAFFGQGTRLTVV.

This clonotype was counted at least ten times. This chain joins TRBV4-3 and TRBJ2-4, with no clear D. The CDR3 extends over 19 amino acids. Germline V gene lookup returns CDR1 LGHNA and CDR2 YSLEER. The ends were cut back, 0 bases at V and 0 bases at J, with 18 bases in the middle. The CDR3 sequence: CASSQDPPRLNLAKNIQYF. The CDR3 DNA follows: TGCGCCAGCAGCCAAGATCCACCACGTTTAAACTTAGCCAAAAACATTCAGTACTTC.

This clonotype has a count of ten or more. The CDR3, as DNA: TGCAGTGCCCTACCCGGACTAGCGGGAGATGTCGAGACCCAGTACTTC. This gives the protein CSALPGLAGDVETQYF. The rearrangement links TRBV20-1 to TRBJ2-5; 13 positions match TRBD2. This CDR3 has 16 amino acids. The V gene's germline CDR1 is DFQATT and CDR2 SNEGSKA (reference sequence). V lost 6 bases, J lost 5 bases, and 12 bases stayed unmatched.